Reported below is one TCR beta chain. Its antigen is not known. This entry is derived from a study of OX40 agonist ivuxolimab in advanced cancers. At the level of the study: The study treated patients with ivuxolimab, an agonistic anti-OX40 (CD134) antibody. Findings and caveats of the study: Mean expanded clone counts were higher in CD8+ than CD4+ T cells.

The CDR3 has 14 amino acids. Germline loops: CDR1 LNHDA, CDR2 SQIVND (reference sequence). V gave up 3 bases and J gave up 0 bases, with 9 bases separating them. Generated by immunoSEQ multiplex PCR, the TCRdb table keeps only in-frame clones and is missing some. The sample includes fewer than 25,000 clones, approximately 77% seen only once; the top ten take over 15%. Sequenced here: CD4+ or CD8+ T cells sorted from blood, sampled in a trial of the OX40 agonist ivuxolimab. V usage is TRBV19 and J usage is TRBJ2-7; no definite D call. This TCR was recovered from an adult with an advanced solid tumor such as melanoma, head and neck, liver or kidney cancer. CDR3 in amino acids: CASSISGTSYEQYF. The CDR3 DNA reads as TGTGCCAGTAGTATTTCAGGAACCTCCTACGAGCAGTACTTC.